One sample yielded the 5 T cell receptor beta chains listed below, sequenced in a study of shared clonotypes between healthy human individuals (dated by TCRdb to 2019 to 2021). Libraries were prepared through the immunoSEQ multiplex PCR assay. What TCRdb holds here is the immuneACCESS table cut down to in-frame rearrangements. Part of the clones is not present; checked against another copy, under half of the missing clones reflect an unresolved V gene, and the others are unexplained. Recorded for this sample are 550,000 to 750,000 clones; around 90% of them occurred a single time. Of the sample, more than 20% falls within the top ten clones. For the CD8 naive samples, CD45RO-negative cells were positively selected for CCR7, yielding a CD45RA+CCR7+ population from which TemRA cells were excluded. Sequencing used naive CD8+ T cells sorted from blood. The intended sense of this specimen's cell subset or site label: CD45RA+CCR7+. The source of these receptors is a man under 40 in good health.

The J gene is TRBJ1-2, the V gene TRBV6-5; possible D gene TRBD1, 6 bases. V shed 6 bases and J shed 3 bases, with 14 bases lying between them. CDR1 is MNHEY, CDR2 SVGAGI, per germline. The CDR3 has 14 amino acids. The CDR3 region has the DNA TGTGCCAGCAGATGGGACATAGGGGACTATGGCTACACCTTC. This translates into CASRWDIGDYGYTF.

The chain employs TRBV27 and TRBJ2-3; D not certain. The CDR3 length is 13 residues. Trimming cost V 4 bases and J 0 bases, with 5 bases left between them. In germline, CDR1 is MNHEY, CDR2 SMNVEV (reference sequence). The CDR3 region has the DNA TGTGCCAGCAGTTCCCCTAGCACAGATACGCAGTATTTT. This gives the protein CASSSPSTDTQYF.

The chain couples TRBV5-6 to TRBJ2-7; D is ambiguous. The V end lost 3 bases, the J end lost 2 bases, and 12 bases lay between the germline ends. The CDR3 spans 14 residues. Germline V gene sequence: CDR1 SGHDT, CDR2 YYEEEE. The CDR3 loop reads CASSWASYPYEQYF. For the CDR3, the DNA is TGTGCCAGCAGCTGGGCTAGTTACCCCTACGAGCAGTACTTC.

CDR3 region: CASKSRDRGQKGTDTQYF. In nucleotides, the CDR3 is TGTGCCAGCAAGTCCCGGGACAGGGGGCAAAAGGGCACAGATACGCAGTATTTT. This rearrangement joins TRBV28 to TRBJ2-3; 12 bases match TRBD1. Looked up from germline, CDR1 is MDHEN and CDR2 is SYDVKM. The V segment lost 7 bases and the J segment 1 base; nucleotides outside the gene matches: 12. The CDR3 is 18 residues long.

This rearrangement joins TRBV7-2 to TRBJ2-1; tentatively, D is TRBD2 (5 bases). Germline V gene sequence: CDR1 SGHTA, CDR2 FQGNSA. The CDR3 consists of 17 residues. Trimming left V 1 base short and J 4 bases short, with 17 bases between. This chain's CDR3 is CASSLDGPGSIYNEQFF. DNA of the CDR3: TGTGCCAGCAGCTTAGATGGCCCGGGATCTATTTACAATGAGCAGTTCTTC.